This TCR beta chain was sequenced for a study of T cells in Graves' hyperthyroidism and ophthalmopathy. Study-wide context: At initial diagnosis, before any treatment had begun, peripheral blood was obtained.

V lost 5 bases and J lost 5, with 14 bases in between. This CDR3 comprises 15 residues. From germline, CDR1 is KGHDR and CDR2 SFDVKD. Each patient was aged 18 to 65 and had newly diagnosed hyperthyroidism of under 2 months' duration. Exclusion of patients followed from uncontrolled infection, other autoimmune disease, pregnancy or lactation. Many counts were recorded for this clonotype. Amplified TCR beta CDR3 regions came from RNA transcripts. The HTBI primer set served for first-round RT-PCR of the TCR CDR3. TCRdb ran MiXCR on the multiplex PCR reads and lists one entry per CDR3 protein. The table records some 600,000 distinct CDR3 sequences, roughly 14% of them present only once.

The TCR comes from a young woman with Graves' hyperthyroidism that later progressed to Graves' ophthalmopathy. The sequencing sample was made of blood. This rearrangement joins TRBV24-1 to TRBJ2-2; perhaps TRBD1 as D (5 bases). CDR3 sequence reads: CATSAGGAGTGELFF. The DNA for the CDR3 is TGTGCCACCAGTGCTGGTGGGGCAGGGACCGGGGAGCTGTTTTTT.